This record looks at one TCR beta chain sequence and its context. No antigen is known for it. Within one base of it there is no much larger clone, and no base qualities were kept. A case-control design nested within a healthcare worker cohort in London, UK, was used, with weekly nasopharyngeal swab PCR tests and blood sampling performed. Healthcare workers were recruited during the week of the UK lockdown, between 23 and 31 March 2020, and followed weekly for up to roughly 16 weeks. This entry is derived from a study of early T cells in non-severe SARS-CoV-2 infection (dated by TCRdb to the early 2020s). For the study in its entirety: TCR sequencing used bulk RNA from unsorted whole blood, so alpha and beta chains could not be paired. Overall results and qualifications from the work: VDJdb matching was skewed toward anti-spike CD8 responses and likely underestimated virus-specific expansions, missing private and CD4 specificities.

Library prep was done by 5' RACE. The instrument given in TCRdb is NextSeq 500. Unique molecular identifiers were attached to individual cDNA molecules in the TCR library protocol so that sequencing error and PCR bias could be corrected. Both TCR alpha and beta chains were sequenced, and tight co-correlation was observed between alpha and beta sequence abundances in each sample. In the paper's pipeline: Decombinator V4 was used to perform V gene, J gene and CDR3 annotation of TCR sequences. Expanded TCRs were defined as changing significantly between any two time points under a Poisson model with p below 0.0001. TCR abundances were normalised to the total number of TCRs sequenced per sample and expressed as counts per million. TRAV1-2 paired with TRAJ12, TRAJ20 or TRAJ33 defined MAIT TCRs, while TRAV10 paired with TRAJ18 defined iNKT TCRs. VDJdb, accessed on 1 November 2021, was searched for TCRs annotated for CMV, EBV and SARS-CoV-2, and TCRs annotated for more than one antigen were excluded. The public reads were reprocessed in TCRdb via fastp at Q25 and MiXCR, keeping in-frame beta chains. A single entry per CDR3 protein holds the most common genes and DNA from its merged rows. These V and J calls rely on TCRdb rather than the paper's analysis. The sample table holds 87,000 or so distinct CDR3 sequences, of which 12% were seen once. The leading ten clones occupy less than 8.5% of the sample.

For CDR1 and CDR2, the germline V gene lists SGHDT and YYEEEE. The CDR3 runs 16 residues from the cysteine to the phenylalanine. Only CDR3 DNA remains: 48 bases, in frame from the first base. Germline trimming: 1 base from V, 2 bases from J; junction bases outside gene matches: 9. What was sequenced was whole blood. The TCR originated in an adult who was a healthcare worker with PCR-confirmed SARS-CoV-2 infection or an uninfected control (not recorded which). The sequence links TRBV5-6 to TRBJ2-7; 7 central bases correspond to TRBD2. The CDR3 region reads CASSLPLASGTYEQYF. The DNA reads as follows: TGTGCCAGCAGCTTGCCACTAGCGTCAGGGACCTACGAGCAGTACTTC.